What follows are 7 T cell receptor beta chains derived from one specimen sequenced in a study of blood T cell repertoires in COVID-19. Here immunoSEQ multiplex PCR was the method, and the copy in TCRdb shows in-frame clones only, minus some. The sample holds around 24,000 clones, approximately 88% seen once. Sample: peripheral blood. The origin of the receptors is an older man with COVID-19, enrolled during active disease.

V and J are TRBV5-1 and TRBJ1-5, with a possible D match to TRBD1 (5 bases). Trimming removed 1 base from V and 4 bases from J, with 9 bases in between. CDR1 is SGHRS and CDR2 is YFSETQ in the germline V gene. CDR3 length equals 14 residues. CDR3 protein: CASSLWGENQPQHF. The CDR3, as DNA: TGCGCCAGCAGCTTGTGGGGGGAGAATCAGCCCCAGCATTTT.

The chain has TRBV19 and TRBJ2-2; 10 nucleotides agree with TRBD1. The CDR3 is made up of 15 amino acids. From germline, CDR1 is LNHDA and CDR2 SQIVND (reference sequence). V shed 10 bases, J shed 2 bases, and the junction held 7 bases outside the gene matches. This CDR3 reads CATQGDRGNTGELFF. The CDR3 DNA sequence: TGTGCCACCCAAGGGGACAGGGGAAACACCGGGGAGCTGTTTTTT.

This chain connects TRBV7-2 to TRBJ2-1; possible D gene TRBD1, 6 bases. Germline CDR1 SGHTA, CDR2 FQGNSA. V lost 7 bases and J lost 9, with 19 bases in between. The length of the CDR3 is 14 residues. This CDR3 reads CASTHDPTGLEQFF. Written as DNA, the CDR3 is TGTGCCAGCACCCATGACCCCACAGGGCTTGAGCAGTTCTTC.

The chain recombines TRBV19 with TRBJ1-5; 9 positions match TRBD1. CDR3 size: 15 residues. CDR1 is LNHDA and CDR2 is SQIVND in the germline V gene (reference sequence). V was pared by 4 bases and J by 5 bases, with 6 bases of the junction left unmatched. The CDR3 here is CASSRPGQGYQPQHF. Here the CDR3 DNA reads TGTGCCAGTAGTAGGCCGGGACAGGGCTATCAGCCCCAGCATTTT.

This clone was detected once. The chain joins TRBV10-1 to TRBJ2-2; the match to TRBD1 covers 9 bases. The J segment lost 5 bases and the V segment lost 4 bases, leaving 2 bases of the junction unmatched. Germline CDR1 WNHNN, CDR2 SYGVQD (reference sequence). The CDR3 is made up of 14 amino acids. DNA of the CDR3: TGCGCCAGCAGTGTTGGGACAGGGACCGGGGAGCTGTTTTTT. Translated: CASSVGTGTGELFF.

This chain's CDR3 is CASSRQVEYGYTF. CDR3 DNA sequence: TGTGCCAGCAGTCGACAGGTCGAGTATGGCTACACCTTC. This chain links TRBV6-5 with TRBJ1-2; possibly TRBD1 for D (6 bases). The CDR3 spans 13 residues. Germline V gives CDR1 MNHEY, CDR2 SVGAGI. V lost 5 bases to trimming and J lost 5 bases, with 12 bases between them.

The chain uses TRBV11-2 and TRBJ2-7, with 9 positions matching TRBD2. CDR3 size: 14 residues. Germline-derived CDR1 and CDR2 are SGHAT and FQNNGV. J gave up 3 bases and V 1 base, and 1 base lay outside the gene matches. The CDR3 region is CASSLGLAVYEQYF. The CDR3 nucleotides are TGTGCCAGCAGCTTAGGACTAGCGGTCTACGAGCAGTACTTC.